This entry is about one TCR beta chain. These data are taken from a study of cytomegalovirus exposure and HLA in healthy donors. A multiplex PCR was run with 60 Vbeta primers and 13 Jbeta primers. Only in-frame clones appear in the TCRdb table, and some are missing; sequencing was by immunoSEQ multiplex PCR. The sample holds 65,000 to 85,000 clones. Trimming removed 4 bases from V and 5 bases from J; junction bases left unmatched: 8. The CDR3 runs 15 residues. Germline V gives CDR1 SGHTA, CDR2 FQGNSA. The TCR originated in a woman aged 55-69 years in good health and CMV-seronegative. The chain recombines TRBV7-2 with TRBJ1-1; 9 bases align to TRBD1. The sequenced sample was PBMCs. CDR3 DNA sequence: TGTGCCAGCAGCTCGGGGACAGGGTTGTTTACTGAAGCTTTCTTT. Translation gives CASSSGTGLFTEAFF.